This TCR beta chain was observed in a study of spatial heterogeneity in lung cancer. Noted time point: sample taken at primary tumor resection. Researchers sequenced whole RNA taken from tumor, nontumor lung or frozen PBMC without sorting. Samples were donated by 72 untreated early-stage non-small cell lung cancer patients. TCRdb reprocessed the 5' RACE reads via MiXCR and lists one record per CDR3 protein. The table has over 90,000 distinct CDR3 sequences, about 9.4% seen once. The specimen was PBMCs, collected at surgery. The clonotype comes from a male donor with early-stage non-small cell lung cancer.

CDR3 DNA sequence: TGTGCCAGCAGTTTTTCAGGGTACGAGCAGTACTTC. This encodes CASSFSGYEQYF. J is TRBJ2-7 and V is TRBV2; D perhaps matches TRBD1 (5 bases). The CDR3 runs to 12 residues. From germline, CDR1 is SNHLY and CDR2 FYNNEI. The V gene lost 5 bases and the J gene lost 4 bases, with 9 bases spanning the gap.